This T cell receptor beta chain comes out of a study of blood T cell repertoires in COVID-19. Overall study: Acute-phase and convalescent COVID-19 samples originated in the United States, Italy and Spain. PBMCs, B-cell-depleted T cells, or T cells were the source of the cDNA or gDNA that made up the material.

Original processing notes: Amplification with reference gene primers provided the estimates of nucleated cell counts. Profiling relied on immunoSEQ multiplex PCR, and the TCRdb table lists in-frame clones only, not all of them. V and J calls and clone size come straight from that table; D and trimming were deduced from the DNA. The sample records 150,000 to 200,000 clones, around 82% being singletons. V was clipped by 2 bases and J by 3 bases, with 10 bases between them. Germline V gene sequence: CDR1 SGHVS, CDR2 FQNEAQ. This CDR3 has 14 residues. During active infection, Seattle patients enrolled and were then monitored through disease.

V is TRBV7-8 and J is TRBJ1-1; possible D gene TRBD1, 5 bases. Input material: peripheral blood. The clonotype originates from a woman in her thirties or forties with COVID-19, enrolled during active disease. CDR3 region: CASSLWGEDTEAFF. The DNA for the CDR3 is TGTGCCAGCAGCTTATGGGGGGAGGACACTGAAGCTTTCTTT.